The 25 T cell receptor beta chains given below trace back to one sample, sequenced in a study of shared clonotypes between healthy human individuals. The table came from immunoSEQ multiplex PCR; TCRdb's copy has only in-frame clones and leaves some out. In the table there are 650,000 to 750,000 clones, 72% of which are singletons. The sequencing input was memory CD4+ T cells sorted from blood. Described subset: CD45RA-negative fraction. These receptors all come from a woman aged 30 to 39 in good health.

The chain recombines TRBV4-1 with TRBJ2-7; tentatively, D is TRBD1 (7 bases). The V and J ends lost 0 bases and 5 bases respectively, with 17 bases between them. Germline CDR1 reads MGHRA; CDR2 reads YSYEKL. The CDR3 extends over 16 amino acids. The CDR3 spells CASSQDRTGGGHEQYF. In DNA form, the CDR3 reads TGCGCCAGCAGCCAAGATCGGACCGGAGGGGGCCACGAGCAGTACTTC.

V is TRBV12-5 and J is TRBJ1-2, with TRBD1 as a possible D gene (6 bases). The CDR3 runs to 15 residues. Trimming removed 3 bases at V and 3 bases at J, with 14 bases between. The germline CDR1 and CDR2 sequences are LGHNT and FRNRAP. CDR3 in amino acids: CASGLVAGEHYGYTF. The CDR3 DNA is TGTGCTAGTGGTTTAGTGGCAGGGGAGCACTATGGCTACACCTTC.

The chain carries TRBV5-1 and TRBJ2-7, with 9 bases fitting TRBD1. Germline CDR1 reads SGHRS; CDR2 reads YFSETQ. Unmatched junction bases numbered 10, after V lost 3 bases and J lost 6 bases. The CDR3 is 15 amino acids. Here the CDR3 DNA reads TGCGCCAGCAGCTACCCCGGGACAGGGAACGGCGAGCAGTACTTC. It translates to CASSYPGTGNGEQYF. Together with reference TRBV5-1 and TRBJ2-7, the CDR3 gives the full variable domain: KAGVTQTPRYLIKTRGQQVTLSCSPISGHRSVSWYQQTPGQGLQFLFEYFSETQRNKGNFPGRFSGRQFSNSRSEMNVSTLELGDSALYLCASSYPGTGNGEQYFGPGTRLTVT.

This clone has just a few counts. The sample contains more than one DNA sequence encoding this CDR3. The CDR3 loop is CASSSEGQGQETQYF. The CDR3 nucleotides are TGTGCCAGCAGCTCCGAAGGACAGGGCCAAGAGACCCAGTACTTC. The chain joins TRBV2 to TRBJ2-5; 8 bases map to TRBD1. The length of the CDR3 is 15 residues. V lost 6 bases and J lost 1; bases outside the gene matches: 7. Germline lookup yields CDR1 SNHLY and CDR2 FYNNEI.

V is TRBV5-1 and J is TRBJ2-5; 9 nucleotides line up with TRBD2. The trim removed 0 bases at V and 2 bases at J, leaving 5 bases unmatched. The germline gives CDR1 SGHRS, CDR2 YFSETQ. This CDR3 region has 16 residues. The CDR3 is CASSLESGRTQETQYF. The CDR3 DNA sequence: TGCGCCAGCAGCTTGGAAAGCGGGAGGACTCAAGAGACCCAGTACTTC.

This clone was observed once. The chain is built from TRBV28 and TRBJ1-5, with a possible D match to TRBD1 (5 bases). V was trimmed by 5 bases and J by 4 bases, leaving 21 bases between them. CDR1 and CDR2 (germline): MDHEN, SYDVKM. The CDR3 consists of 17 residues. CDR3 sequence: CASSLGRTTLVNQPQHF. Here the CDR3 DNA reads TGTGCCAGCAGTCTCGGCCGGACAACCCTCGTGAATCAGCCCCAGCATTTT.

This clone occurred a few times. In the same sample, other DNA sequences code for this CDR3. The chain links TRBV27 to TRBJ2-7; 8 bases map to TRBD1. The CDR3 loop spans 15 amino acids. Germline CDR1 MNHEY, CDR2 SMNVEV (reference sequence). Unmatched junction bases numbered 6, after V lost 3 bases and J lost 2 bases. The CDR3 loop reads CASSLSDRATYEQYF. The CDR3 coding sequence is TGTGCCAGCAGTTTGTCGGACAGGGCCACCTACGAGCAGTACTTC.

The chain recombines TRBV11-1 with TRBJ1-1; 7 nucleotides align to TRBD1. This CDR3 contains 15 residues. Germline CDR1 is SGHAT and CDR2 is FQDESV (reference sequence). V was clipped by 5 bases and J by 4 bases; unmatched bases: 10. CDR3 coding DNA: TGTGCCAGCAGCCCCCCGACAGGGAGGGTCACTGAAGCTTTCTTT. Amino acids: CASSPPTGRVTEAFF.

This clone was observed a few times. The CDR3 region has the DNA TGTGCCAGCAGGGGGACAGGCCCAGGAAACACCATATATTTT. It translates to CASRGTGPGNTIYF. The J gene is TRBJ1-3, the V gene TRBV2; the match to TRBD1 covers 8 bases. The CDR3 has 14 amino acids. V dropped 6 bases and J dropped 4; count of bases not matched to a gene: 5. Germline V gives CDR1 SNHLY, CDR2 FYNNEI.

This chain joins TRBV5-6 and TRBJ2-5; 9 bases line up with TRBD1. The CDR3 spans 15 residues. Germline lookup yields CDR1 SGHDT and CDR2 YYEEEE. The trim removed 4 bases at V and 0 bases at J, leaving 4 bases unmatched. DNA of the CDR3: TGTGCCAGCAGCCTTGGGGACAGGGACCAAGAGACCCAGTACTTC. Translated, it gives CASSLGDRDQETQYF. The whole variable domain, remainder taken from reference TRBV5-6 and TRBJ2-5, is DAGVTQSPTHLIKTRGQQVTLRCSPKSGHDTVSWYQQALGQGPQFIFQYYEEEERQRGNFPDRFSGHQFPNYSSELNVNALLLGDSALYLCASSLGDRDQETQYFGPGTRLLVL.

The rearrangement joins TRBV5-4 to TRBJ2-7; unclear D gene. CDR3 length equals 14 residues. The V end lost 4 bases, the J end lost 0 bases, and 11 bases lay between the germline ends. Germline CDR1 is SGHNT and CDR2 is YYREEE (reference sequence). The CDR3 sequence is CASSPRAPSYEQYF. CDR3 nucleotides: TGTGCCAGCAGCCCAAGGGCACCCTCCTACGAGCAGTACTTC.

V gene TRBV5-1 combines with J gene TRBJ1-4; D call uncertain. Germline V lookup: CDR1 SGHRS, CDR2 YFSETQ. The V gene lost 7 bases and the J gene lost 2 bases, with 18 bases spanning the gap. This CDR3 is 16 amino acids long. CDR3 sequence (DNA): TGCGCCAGCGCACCTTCCGGGTCCACGACTAATGAAAAACTGTTTTTT. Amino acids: CASAPSGSTTNEKLFF.

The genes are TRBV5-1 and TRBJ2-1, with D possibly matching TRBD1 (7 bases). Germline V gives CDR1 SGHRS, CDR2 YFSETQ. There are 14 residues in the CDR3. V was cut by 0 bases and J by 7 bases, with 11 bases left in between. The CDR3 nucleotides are TGCGCCAGCAGCTTGGACGCAGGGGGGAATGAGCAGTTCTTC. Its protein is CASSLDAGGNEQFF.

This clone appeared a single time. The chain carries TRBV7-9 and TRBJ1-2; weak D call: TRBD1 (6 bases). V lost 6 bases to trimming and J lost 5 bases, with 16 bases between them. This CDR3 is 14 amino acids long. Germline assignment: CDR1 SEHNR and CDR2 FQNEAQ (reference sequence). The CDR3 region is CASRRQDGAYGYTF. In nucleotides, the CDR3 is TGTGCCAGCAGACGACAGGATGGGGCGTATGGCTACACCTTC.

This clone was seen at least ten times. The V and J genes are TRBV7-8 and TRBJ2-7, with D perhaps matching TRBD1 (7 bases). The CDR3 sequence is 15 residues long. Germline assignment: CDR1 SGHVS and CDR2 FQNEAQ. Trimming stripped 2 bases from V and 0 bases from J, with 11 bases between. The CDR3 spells CASSLRQGGSYEQYF. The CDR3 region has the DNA TGTGCCAGCAGCTTACGACAGGGAGGCTCCTACGAGCAGTACTTC.

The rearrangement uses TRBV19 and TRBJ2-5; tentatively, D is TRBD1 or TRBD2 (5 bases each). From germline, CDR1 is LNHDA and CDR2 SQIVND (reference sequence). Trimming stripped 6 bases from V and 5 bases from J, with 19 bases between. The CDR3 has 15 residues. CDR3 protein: CASRFGIMRGETQYF. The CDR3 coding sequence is TGTGCCAGTAGATTCGGGATTATGAGGGGCGAGACCCAGTACTTC.

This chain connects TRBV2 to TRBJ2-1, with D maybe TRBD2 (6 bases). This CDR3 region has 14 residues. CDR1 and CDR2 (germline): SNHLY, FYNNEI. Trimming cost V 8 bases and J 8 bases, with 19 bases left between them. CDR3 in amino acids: CASYSGEWLHEQFF. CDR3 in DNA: TGTGCCAGCTATTCGGGGGAGTGGTTACATGAGCAGTTCTTC.

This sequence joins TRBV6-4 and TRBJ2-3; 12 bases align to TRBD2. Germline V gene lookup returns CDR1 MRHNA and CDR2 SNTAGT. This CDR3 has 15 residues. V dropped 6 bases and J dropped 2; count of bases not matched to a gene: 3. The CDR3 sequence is CASRRLAGVTDTQYF. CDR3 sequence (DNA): TGTGCCAGCAGACGACTAGCGGGAGTCACAGATACGCAGTATTTT.

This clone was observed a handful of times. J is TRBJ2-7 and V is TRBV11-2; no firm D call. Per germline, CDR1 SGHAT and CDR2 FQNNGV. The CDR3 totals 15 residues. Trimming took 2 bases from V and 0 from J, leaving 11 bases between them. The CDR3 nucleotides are TGTGCCAGCAGCTTAATTGACAAGAGCTCCTACGAGCAGTACTTC. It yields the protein CASSLIDKSSYEQYF. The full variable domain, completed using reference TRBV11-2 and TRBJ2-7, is EAGVAQSPRYKIIEKRQSVAFWCNPISGHATLYWYQQILGQGPKLLIQFQNNGVVDDSQLPKDRFSAERLKGVDSTLKIQPAKLEDSAVYLCASSLIDKSSYEQYFGPGTRLTVT.

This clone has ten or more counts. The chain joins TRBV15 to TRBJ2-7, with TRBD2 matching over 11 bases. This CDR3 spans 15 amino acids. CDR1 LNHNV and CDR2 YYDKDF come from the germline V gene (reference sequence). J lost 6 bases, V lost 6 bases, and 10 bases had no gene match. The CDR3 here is CATSRGVGLAAEQYF. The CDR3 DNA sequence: TGTGCCACCAGTCGAGGAGTGGGACTAGCGGCCGAGCAGTACTTC. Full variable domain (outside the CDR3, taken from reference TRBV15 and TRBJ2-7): DAMVIQNPRYQVTQFGKPVTLSCSQTLNHNVMYWYQQKSSQAPKLLFHYYDKDFNNEADTPDNFQSRRPNTSFCFLDIRSPGLGDTAMYLCATSRGVGLAAEQYFGPGTRLTVT.

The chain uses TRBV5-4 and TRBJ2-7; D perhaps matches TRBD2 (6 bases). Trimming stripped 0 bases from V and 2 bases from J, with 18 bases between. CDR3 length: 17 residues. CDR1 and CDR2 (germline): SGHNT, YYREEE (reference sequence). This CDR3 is CASSLVQLGSGPYEQYF. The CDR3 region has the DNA TGTGCCAGCAGCTTGGTACAGCTTGGTAGCGGCCCCTACGAGCAGTACTTC.

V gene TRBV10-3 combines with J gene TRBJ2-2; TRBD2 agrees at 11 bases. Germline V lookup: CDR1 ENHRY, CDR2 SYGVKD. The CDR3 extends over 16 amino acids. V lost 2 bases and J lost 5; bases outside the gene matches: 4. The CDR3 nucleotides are TGTGCCATCAGTGAGCAACTAGCGGGAGAGACCGGGGAGCTGTTTTTT. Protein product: CAISEQLAGETGELFF.

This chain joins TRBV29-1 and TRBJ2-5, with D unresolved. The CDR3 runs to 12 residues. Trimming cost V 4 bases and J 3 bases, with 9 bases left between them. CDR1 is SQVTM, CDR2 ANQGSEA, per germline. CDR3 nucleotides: TGCAGCGTTGGGTTCCTCAAAGAGACCCAGTACTTC. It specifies CSVGFLKETQYF. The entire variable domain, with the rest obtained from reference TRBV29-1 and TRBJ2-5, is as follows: SAVISQKPSRDICQRGTSLTIQCQVDSQVTMMFWYRQQPGQSLTLIATANQGSEATYESGFVIDKFPISRPNLTFSTLTVSNMSPEDSSIYLCSVGFLKETQYFGPGTRLLVL.

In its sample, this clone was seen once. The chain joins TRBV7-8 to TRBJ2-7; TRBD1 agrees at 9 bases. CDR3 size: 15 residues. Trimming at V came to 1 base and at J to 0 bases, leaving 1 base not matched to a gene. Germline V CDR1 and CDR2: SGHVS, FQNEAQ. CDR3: CASSLGTGASYEQYF. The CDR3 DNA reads TGTGCCAGCAGCTTAGGGACAGGGGCCTCCTACGAGCAGTACTTC.

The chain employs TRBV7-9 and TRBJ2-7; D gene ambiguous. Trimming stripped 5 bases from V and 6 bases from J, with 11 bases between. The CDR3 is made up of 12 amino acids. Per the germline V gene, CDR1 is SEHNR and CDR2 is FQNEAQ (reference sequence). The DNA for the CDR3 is TGTGCCAGCAGCGTGGATCCCTGCGAGCAGTACTTC. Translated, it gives CASSVDPCEQYF.